These T cell receptor beta chains were read from a single sample in a study of beta chain features in type 1 diabetes. Clones were sequenced by immunoSEQ multiplex PCR, and TCRdb holds only the in-frame ones, with some missing. Counted here are fewer than 650,000 clones, about 16% occurring once; the ten biggest clones make up about 0.093%. The specimen sequenced was naive CD4+ T cells from blood. The receptors were gathered from a young man in good health. Each CDR3 is given with its conserved first and last residue. D genes are given only for firm matches. Size is stated for part of the rows, as once, few or many counts, or as a class when the clone is expanded.

d_call: -
v_call: TRBV29-1
clone_size: -
j_call: TRBJ1-1
cdr3_aa: CSVDGNTRKAFF
cdr3_nt: TGCAGCGTTGATGGGAACACTAGGAAAGCTTTCTTT

d_call: TRBD2
v_call: TRBV10-3
clone_size: few
j_call: TRBJ2-3
cdr3_aa: CAIGLALTSTDTQYF
cdr3_nt: TGTGCCATCGGACTAGCGCTTACTAGCACAGATACGCAGTATTTT

d_call: -
v_call: TRBV6-5
clone_size: few
j_call: TRBJ2-3
cdr3_aa: CASSSQGSTDTQYF
cdr3_nt: TGTGCCAGCAGTTCTCAGGGGAGCACAGATACGCAGTATTTT

d_call: TRBD2
v_call: TRBV29-1
clone_size: -
j_call: TRBJ2-7
cdr3_aa: CSVKPYLGGGGRYEQYF
cdr3_nt: TGCAGCGTTAAACCTTACCTCGGGGGGGGTGGACGCTACGAGCAGTACTTC

d_call: TRBD2
v_call: TRBV14
clone_size: -
j_call: TRBJ2-5
cdr3_aa: CASSHRTSGGYQETQYF
cdr3_nt: TGTGCCAGCAGCCATCGGACTAGCGGGGGGTACCAAGAGACCCAGTACTTC

d_call: -
v_call: TRBV2
clone_size: few
j_call: TRBJ1-5
cdr3_aa: CASRTHSNQPQHF
cdr3_nt: TGTGCCAGCAGGACGCATAGCAATCAGCCCCAGCATTTT

d_call: -
v_call: TRBV7-3
clone_size: few
j_call: TRBJ2-6
cdr3_aa: CASSPGANVLTF
cdr3_nt: TGTGCCAGCAGCCCTGGGGCCAACGTCCTGACTTTC

d_call: TRBD2
v_call: TRBV11-3
clone_size: few
j_call: TRBJ2-1
cdr3_aa: CASSFSRTSGSYNEQFF
cdr3_nt: TGTGCCAGCAGCTTTAGCAGGACTAGCGGCTCCTACAATGAGCAGTTCTTC

d_call: TRBD1
v_call: TRBV18
clone_size: -
j_call: TRBJ1-2
cdr3_aa: CASSPAIDRAYGYTF
cdr3_nt: TGTGCCAGCTCACCGGCTATCGACAGGGCCTATGGCTACACCTTC

d_call: -
v_call: TRBV5-1
clone_size: -
j_call: TRBJ2-5
cdr3_aa: CASSLELVKETQYF
cdr3_nt: TGCGCCAGCAGCTTGGAACTAGTCAAGGAGACCCAGTACTTC

d_call: TRBD2
v_call: TRBV7-3
clone_size: -
j_call: TRBJ2-1
cdr3_aa: CASSLQGLDEFEQFF
cdr3_nt: TGTGCCAGCAGCTTACAGGGACTAGACGAATTTGAGCAGTTCTTC

d_call: TRBD1
v_call: TRBV9
clone_size: few
j_call: TRBJ1-4
cdr3_aa: CASSVRQGANEKLFF
cdr3_nt: TGTGCCAGCAGCGTCCGACAGGGGGCTAATGAAAAACTGTTTTTT

d_call: -
v_call: TRBV23-1
clone_size: many
j_call: TRBJ2-1
cdr3_aa: CASSHSRQEQFF
cdr3_nt: TGCGCCAGCAGTCACTCTAGACAGGAGCAGTTCTTC

d_call: TRBD1
v_call: TRBV5-4
clone_size: -
j_call: TRBJ2-5
cdr3_aa: CASSWGQEETQYF
cdr3_nt: TGTGCCAGCAGCTGGGGACAGGAAGAGACCCAGTACTTC

d_call: TRBD1
v_call: TRBV15
clone_size: few
j_call: TRBJ1-1
cdr3_aa: CATSRNRGPEAFF
cdr3_nt: TGTGCCACCAGCAGGAACAGGGGCCCTGAAGCTTTCTTT

d_call: TRBD1
v_call: TRBV15
clone_size: -
j_call: TRBJ2-7
cdr3_aa: CATSRDPGQGYEQYF
cdr3_nt: TGTGCCACCAGCAGAGATCCCGGACAGGGCTACGAGCAGTACTTC

d_call: -
v_call: TRBV7-2
clone_size: few
j_call: TRBJ2-5
cdr3_aa: CASSLSRETQYF
cdr3_nt: TGTGCCAGCAGCTTATCCCGAGAGACCCAGTACTTC

d_call: -
v_call: TRBV15
clone_size: -
j_call: TRBJ2-7
cdr3_aa: CATSRDSTRAYEQYF
cdr3_nt: TGTGCCACCAGCAGAGATTCGACACGGGCCTACGAGCAGTACTTC

d_call: TRBD1
v_call: TRBV7-3
clone_size: -
j_call: TRBJ2-6
cdr3_aa: CASSLMGQSRSGANVPTF
cdr3_nt: TGTGCCAGCAGCTTAATGGGACAGAGTCGCTCTGGGGCCAACGTCCCGACTTTC

d_call: TRBD2
v_call: TRBV5-5
clone_size: few
j_call: TRBJ2-5
cdr3_aa: CASSRGVASGRETQYF
cdr3_nt: TGTGCCAGCAGCCGAGGGGTGGCTAGCGGGAGAGAGACCCAGTACTTC

d_call: TRBD1
v_call: TRBV6-7
clone_size: -
j_call: TRBJ2-7
cdr3_aa: CAKIQQGPWAYEQYF
cdr3_nt: TGTGCCAAGATACAACAGGGGCCTTGGGCCTACGAGCAGTACTTC

d_call: -
v_call: TRBV7-2
clone_size: -
j_call: TRBJ2-5
cdr3_aa: CASSHTRGRYQETQYF
cdr3_nt: TGTGCCAGCAGCCATACCAGGGGACGCTACCAAGAGACCCAGTACTTC

d_call: TRBD1
v_call: TRBV9
clone_size: -
j_call: TRBJ2-7
cdr3_aa: CASSIQGHHEQYF
cdr3_nt: TGTGCCAGCAGTATACAGGGGCATCACGAGCAGTACTTC

d_call: -
v_call: TRBV6-6
clone_size: few
j_call: TRBJ1-1
cdr3_aa: CASSYENTEAFF
cdr3_nt: TGTGCCAGCAGTTACGAGAACACTGAAGCTTTCTTT

d_call: -
v_call: TRBV25-1
clone_size: few
j_call: TRBJ1-2
cdr3_aa: CASSEPSLTATGDGYTF
cdr3_nt: TGTGCCAGCAGTGAACCCAGCCTGACAGCTACCGGGGATGGCTACACCTTC